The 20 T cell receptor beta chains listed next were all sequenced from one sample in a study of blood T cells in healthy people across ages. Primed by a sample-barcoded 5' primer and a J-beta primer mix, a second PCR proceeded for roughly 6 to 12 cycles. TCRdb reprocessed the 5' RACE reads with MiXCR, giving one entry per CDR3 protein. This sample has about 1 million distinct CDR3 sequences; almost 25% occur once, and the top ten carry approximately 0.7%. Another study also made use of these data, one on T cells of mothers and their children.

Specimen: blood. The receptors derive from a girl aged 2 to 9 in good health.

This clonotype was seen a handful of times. CDR3 nucleotides: TGCGCCAGCAGCTTGGGATTTACAGGGTTCGGGTTCTTC. This gives the protein CASSLGFTGFGFF. J is TRBJ2-1 and V is TRBV5-1; the D gene is possibly TRBD1 (6 bases). This CDR3 has 13 amino acids. The germline V and J ends were trimmed by 0 bases and 15 bases, with 16 bases remaining between them. In germline, CDR1 is SGHRS, CDR2 YFSETQ.

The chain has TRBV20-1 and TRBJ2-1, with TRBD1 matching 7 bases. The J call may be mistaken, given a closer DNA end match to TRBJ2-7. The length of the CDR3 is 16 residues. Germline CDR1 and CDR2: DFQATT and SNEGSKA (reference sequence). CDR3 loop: CSARDLWNDRANEQYF. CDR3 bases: TGCAGTGCTAGAGATTTATGGAACGACAGGGCGAACGAGCAGTACTTC.

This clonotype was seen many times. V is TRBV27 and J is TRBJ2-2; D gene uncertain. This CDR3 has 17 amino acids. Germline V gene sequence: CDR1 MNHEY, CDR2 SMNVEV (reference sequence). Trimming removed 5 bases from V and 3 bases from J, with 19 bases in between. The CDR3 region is CASSDLETLPYTGELFF. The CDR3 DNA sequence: TGTGCCAGCAGTGACCTAGAGACCCTTCCATACACCGGGGAGCTGTTTTTT.

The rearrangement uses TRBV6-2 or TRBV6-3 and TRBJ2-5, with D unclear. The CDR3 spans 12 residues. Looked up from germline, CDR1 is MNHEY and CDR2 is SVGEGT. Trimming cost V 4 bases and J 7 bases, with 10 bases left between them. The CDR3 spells CASSSLEWTQYF. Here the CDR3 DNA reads TGTGCCAGCAGTTCCCTCGAGTGGACCCAGTACTTC.

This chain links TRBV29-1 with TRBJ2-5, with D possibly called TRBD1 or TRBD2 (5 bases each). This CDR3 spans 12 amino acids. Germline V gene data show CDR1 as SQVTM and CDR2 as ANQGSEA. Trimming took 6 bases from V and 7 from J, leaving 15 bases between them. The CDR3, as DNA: TGCAGCGTGGTCGACTTTGGGGGGACCCAGTACTTC. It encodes CSVVDFGGTQYF.

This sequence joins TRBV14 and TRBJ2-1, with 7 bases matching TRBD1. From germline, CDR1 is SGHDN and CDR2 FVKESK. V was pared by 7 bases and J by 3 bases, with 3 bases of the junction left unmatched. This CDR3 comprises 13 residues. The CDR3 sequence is CASNPGGYNEQFF. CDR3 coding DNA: TGTGCCAGCAATCCAGGGGGCTACAATGAGCAGTTCTTC.

The CDR3 region is CASSIQAGANVLTF. In DNA form, the CDR3 reads TGTGCCAGCAGTATCCAAGCTGGGGCCAACGTCCTGACTTTC. This sequence joins TRBV28 and TRBJ2-6, with unresolved D. Trimming left V 5 bases short and J 2 bases short, with 7 bases between. The CDR3 has 14 amino acids. From germline, CDR1 is MDHEN and CDR2 SYDVKM.

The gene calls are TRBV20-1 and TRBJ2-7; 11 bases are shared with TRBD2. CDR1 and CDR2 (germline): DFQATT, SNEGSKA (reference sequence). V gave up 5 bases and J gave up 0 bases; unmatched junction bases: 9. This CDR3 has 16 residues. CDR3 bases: TGCAGTGCTGAGGGGATTGGACTAGCGGGCTCCTACGAGCAGTACTTC. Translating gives CSAEGIGLAGSYEQYF.

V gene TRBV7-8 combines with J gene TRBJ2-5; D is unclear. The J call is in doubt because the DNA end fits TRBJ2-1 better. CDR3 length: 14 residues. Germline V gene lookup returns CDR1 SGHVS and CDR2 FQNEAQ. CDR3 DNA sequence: TGTGCCAGCAGCCAAAGTACGCCCTACAATGAGCAGTTCTTC. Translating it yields CASSQSTPYNEQFF.

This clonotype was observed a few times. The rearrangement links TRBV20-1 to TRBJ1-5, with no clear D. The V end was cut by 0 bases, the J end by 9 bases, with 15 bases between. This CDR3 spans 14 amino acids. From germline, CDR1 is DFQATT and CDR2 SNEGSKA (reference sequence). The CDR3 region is CSARDGPPARPQHF. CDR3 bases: TGCAGTGCTAGAGATGGTCCCCCTGCGCGGCCCCAGCATTTT.

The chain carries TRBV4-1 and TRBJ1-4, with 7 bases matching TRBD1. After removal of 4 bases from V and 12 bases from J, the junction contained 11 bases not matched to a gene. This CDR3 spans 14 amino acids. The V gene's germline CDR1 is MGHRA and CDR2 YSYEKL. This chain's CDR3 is CASSPKPEQGELFF. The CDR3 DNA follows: TGCGCCAGCAGCCCGAAACCCGAGCAGGGGGAACTGTTTTTT.

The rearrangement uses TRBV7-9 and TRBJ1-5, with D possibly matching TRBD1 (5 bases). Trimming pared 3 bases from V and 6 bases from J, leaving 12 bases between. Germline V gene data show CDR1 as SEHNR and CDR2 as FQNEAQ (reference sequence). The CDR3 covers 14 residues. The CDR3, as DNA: TGTGCCAGCAGCTTCCAGGGTGATGCTCAGCCCCAGCATTTT. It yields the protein CASSFQGDAQPQHF.

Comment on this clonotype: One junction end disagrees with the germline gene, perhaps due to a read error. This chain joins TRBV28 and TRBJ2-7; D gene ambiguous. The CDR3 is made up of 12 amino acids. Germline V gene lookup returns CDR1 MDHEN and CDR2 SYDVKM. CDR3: CASSLDPYVQYF. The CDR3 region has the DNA TGTGCCAGCAGCCTAGATCCATACGTGCAGTACTTC.

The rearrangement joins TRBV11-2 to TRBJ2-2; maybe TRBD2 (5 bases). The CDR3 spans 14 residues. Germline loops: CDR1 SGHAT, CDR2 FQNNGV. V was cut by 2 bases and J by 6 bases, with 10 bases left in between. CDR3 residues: CASSLFGSPGELFF. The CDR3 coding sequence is TGTGCCAGCAGCTTATTTGGGAGCCCCGGGGAGCTGTTTTTT.

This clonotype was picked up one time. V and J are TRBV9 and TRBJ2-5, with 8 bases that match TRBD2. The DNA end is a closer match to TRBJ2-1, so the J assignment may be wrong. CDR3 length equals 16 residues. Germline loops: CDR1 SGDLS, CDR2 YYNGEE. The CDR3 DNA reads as TGTGCCAGCAGCCCCCACTTAGCGGGATCGGGTAATGAGCAGTTCTTC. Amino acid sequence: CASSPHLAGSGNEQFF.

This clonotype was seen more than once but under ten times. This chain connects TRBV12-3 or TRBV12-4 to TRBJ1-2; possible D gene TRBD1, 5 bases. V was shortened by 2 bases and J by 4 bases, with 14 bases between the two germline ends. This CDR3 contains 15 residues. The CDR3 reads CASSLSQAGVYGYTF. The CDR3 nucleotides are TGTGCCAGCAGTTTATCCCAGGCGGGGGTCTATGGCTACACCTTC.

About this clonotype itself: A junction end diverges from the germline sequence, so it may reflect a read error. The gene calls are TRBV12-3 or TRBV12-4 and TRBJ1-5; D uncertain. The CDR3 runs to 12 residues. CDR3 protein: CASSRVNQPQHF. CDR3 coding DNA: TGCGCCAGTTCCCGGGTCAATCAGCCCCAGCATTTT.

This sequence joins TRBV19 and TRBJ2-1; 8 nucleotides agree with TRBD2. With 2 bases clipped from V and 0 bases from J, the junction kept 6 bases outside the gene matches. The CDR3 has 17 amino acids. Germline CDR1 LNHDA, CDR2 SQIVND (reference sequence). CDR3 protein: CASSIQITSGSYNEQFF. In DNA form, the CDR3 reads TGTGCCAGTAGTATACAAATAACTAGCGGCTCCTACAATGAGCAGTTCTTC.

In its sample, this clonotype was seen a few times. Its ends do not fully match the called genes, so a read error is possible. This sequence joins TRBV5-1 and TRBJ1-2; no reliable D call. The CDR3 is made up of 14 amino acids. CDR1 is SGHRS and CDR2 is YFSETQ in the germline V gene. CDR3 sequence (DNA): TGCGTCAGCAGCGACCGGGTCCTAGGCTACGGCTACACCTTC. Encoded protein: CVSSDRVLGYGYTF.

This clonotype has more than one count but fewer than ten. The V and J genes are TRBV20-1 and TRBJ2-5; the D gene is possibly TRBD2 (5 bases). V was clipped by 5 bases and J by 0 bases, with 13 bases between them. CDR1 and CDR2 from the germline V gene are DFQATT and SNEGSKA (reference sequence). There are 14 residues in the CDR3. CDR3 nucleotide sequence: TGCAGTGCTCCGGGATTATCGTACCAAGAGACCCAGTACTTC. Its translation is CSAPGLSYQETQYF.